This T cell receptor beta chain was profiled in a study of T cells in localized non-small cell lung cancer. Measured with immunoSEQ multiplex PCR; TCRdb has only the in-frame clones, and not every one. The sample consists of approximately 40,000 clones, around 87% of them appearing once. Findings and limits, study-wide: The appearance of a median 57 of the top 100 tumor clones was seen in adjacent lung. A denser population of T cells in blood accompanied longer overall survival. Uninvolved nearby lung showed the greatest T cell clonality, exceeding that found in tumor. Only one tumor region was sequenced, so heterogeneity remains possible.

Germline V lookup: CDR1 SEHNR, CDR2 FQNEAQ (reference sequence). The CDR3 length is 16 residues. V shed 2 bases and J 6 bases; nucleotides not matched to a gene: 8. With respect to this clone: Its antigen remains unknown.

Material: peripheral blood, obtained before any cancer treatment. This clonotype was sampled from a man aged 18-55 years with stage I lung adenocarcinoma. J is TRBJ1-4 and V is TRBV7-9, with 8 bases matching TRBD1. The CDR3 reads CASSLPLTGADEKLFF. The CDR3 DNA follows: TGTGCCAGCAGCTTACCATTGACAGGGGCGGATGAAAAACTGTTTTTT.